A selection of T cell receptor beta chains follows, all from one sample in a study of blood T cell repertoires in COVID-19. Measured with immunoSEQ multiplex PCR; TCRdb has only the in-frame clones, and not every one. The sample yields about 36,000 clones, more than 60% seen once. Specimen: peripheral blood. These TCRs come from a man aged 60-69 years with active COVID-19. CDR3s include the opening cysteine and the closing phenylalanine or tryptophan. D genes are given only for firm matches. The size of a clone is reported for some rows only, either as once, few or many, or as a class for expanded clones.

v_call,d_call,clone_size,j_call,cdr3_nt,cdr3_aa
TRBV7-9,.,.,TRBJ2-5,TGTGCCAGCAGCTTAGTGAGGCAAGGTGGTGAGACCCAGTACTTC,CASSLVRQGGETQYF
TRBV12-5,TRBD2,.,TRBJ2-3,TGTGCTAGTGCCTTGGGGCGGACTAGCGGGTCTAGCACAGATACGCAGTATTTT,CASALGRTSGSSTDTQYF
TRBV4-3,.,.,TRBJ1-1,TGCGCCAGCAGCCAGGACCCCGGGGGGGCTGAAGCTTTCTTT,CASSQDPGGAEAFF
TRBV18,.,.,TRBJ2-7,TGTGCCAGCTCTCCTCTCGGGATTAAGGCCTACGAGCAGTACTTC,CASSPLGIKAYEQYF
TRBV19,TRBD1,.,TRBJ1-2,TGTGCCAGTAGTCCTAGACCGGGACAGGGCTATGGTTACACCTTC,CASSPRPGQGYGYTF
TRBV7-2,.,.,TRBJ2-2,TGTGCCAGCAGCCAACAGGGGAACACCGGGGAGCTGTTTTTT,CASSQQGNTGELFF
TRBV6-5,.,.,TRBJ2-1,TGTGCCAGCAGTTTGGACTCTAGCAATCCGTACAATGAGCAGTTCTTC,CASSLDSSNPYNEQFF
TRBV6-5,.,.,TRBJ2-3,TGTGCCAGCAGTACACAGGGTAGAGATACGCAGTATTTT,CASSTQGRDTQYF
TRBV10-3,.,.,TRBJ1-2,TGTGCCATCAGTGAGCCCGGCATGCCAGGGGAATATGGCTACACCTTC,CAISEPGMPGEYGYTF
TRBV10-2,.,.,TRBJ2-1,TGCGCCAGCAGGAAGGGGCGGAGCGGGTGGGGGGATGAGCAGTTCTTC,CASRKGRSGWGDEQFF
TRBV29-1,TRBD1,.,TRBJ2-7,TGCAGCGTTGATAAACTCACCGGGACAGGGTACGAGCAGTACTTC,CSVDKLTGTGYEQYF
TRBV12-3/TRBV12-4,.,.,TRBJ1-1,TGTGCCAGCAGTCCCGGTCAGGGGAGGGGAGCTTTCTTT,CASSPGQGRGAFF
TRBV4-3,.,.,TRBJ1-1,TGCGCCAGCAGCCAAGCGCGGGACACTGAAGCTTTCTTT,CASSQARDTEAFF
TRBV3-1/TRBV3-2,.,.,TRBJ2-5,TGTGCCAGCAGCCAAGTAGGGGGACATCGGGAGACCCAGTACTTC,CASSQVGGHRETQYF
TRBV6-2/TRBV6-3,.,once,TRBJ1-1,TGTGCCAGCAGTTACTCGCGGGGGAACACTGAAGCTTTCTTT,CASSYSRGNTEAFF
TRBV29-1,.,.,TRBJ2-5,TGCAGCACCCGGGACACCTCCCTGGAGACCCAGTACTTC,CSTRDTSLETQYF
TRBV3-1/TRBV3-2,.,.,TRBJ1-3,TGTGCCAGCAGCCCTCGCCTAGGGACTCTCTCTGGAAACACCATATATTTT,CASSPRLGTLSGNTIYF
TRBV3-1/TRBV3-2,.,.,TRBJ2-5,TGTGCCAGCAGCCAAGGCTCCGGACTTTTTCAAGAGACCCAGTACTTC,CASSQGSGLFQETQYF
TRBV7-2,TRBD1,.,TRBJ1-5,TGTGCCAGCAGCTTAGGGACAGGGGGCGATCAGCCCCAGCATTTT,CASSLGTGGDQPQHF
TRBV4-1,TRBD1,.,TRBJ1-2,TGCGCCAGCAGCCAAGTCTTACGGACAGGGGGGTTTGGCTACACCTTC,CASSQVLRTGGFGYTF
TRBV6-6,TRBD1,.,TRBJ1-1,TGTGCCAGCAGTCCCAAGGACAGGGAAGCTTTCTTT,CASSPKDREAFF
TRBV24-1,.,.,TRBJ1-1,TGTGCCACCAGTGATTCTCGACAGCTGAACACTGAAGCTTTCTTT,CATSDSRQLNTEAFF
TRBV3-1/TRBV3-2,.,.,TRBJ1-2,TGTGCCAGCAGCCGCCACCAGGGAAAAGCCGTCACCCTCTATGGCTACACCTTC,CASSRHQGKAVTLYGYTF
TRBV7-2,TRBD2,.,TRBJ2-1,TGTGCCAGCACACACCCGGGACTAGCCTACAATGAGCAGTTCTTC,CASTHPGLAYNEQFF
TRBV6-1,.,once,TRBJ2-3,TGTGCCAGCAGTGAAGTAGGGGTGGGAACAGATACGCAGTATTTT,CASSEVGVGTDTQYF
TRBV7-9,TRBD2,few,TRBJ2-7,TGTGCCAGCAGCTTAGGCCTAGCGGGAGGGCCTGACGAGCAGTACTTC,CASSLGLAGGPDEQYF
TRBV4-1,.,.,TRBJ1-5,TGCGCCAGCAGCCCCCAAGGTGGGGGGGCGAGTCAGCCCCAGCATTTT,CASSPQGGGASQPQHF
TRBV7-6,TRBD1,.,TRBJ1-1,TGTGCCAGCAGCTTAGGGACAGGGTCCCGCTTGAACACTGAAGCTTTCTTT,CASSLGTGSRLNTEAFF
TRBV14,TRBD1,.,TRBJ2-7,TGTGCCAGCAGCCCCCTCCCGGGACAGGGGGGGTACGAGCAGTACTTC,CASSPLPGQGGYEQYF
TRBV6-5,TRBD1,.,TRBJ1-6,TGTGCCAGCAGTTACTCCGGGACAGACAATTCACCCCTCCACTTT,CASSYSGTDNSPLHF
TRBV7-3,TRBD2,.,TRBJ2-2,TGTGCCAGCAGCCGAATGGGGACTAGCGGGAATTACGAGCTGTTTTTT,CASSRMGTSGNYELFF
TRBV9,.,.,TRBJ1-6,TGTGCCAGCAGCGTAGGAATCACCGAGCGAGATTCACCCCTCCACTTT,CASSVGITERDSPLHF
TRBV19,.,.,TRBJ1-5,TGTGCCAGTAGTATTAGCACACCTTATAGCAATCAGCCCCAGCATTTT,CASSISTPYSNQPQHF
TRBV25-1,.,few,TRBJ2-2,TGTGCCAGCAGCTCCTTCGGGACCGGGGAGCTGTTTTTT,CASSSFGTGELFF
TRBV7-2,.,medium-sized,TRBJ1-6,TGTGCCAGCAGCCAAGGCTGGCGGGCACGGGTGGATTCACCCCTCCACTTT,CASSQGWRARVDSPLHF
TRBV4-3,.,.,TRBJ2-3,TGCGCCAGCAGCCAAGATCGACTATTATACACAGATACGCAGTATTTT,CASSQDRLLYTDTQYF
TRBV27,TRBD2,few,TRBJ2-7,TGTGCCAGCAGTTTAGCGGGAGGTGGGACCTACGAGCAGTACTTC,CASSLAGGGTYEQYF
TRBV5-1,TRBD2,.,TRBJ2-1,TGCGCCAGCAGCCGTACTAGCGGGGGTTACAATGAGCAGTTCTTC,CASSRTSGGYNEQFF
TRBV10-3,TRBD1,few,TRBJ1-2,TGTGCCAATCAAGACGGACAGGGGGCAGGCTACACCTTC,CANQDGQGAGYTF
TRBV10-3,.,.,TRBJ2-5,TGTGCCATCACGGACCAAGAGACCCAGTACTTC,CAITDQETQYF
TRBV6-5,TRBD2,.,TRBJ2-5,TGTGCCAGCCGGCTAGCGGATCAAGAGACCCAGTACTTC,CASRLADQETQYF
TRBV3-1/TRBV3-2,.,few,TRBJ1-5,TGTGCCAGCAGCCAAGGAATGAGAGGGGGAAGTCAGCCCCAGCATTTT,CASSQGMRGGSQPQHF
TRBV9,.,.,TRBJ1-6,TGTGCCAGCAGCGAAACACAGAGATCACCCCTCCACTTT,CASSETQRSPLHF
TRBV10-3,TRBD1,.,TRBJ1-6,TGTGCCATCACTGACAGGGAGGGTTCACCCCTCCACTTT,CAITDREGSPLHF
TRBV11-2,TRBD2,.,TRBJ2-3,TGTGCCAGCAGCCTTGGACTAGCAGAAACTTCTAGCACAGATACGCAGTATTTT,CASSLGLAETSSTDTQYF
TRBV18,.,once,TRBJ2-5,TGTGCCAGCTCCGGAGGGTTCCGGGAGACCCAGTACTTC,CASSGGFRETQYF
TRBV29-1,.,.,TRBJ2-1,TGCAGCGCGACCAGGGGGGCCGGGGATGAGGAGCAGTTCTTC,CSATRGAGDEEQFF